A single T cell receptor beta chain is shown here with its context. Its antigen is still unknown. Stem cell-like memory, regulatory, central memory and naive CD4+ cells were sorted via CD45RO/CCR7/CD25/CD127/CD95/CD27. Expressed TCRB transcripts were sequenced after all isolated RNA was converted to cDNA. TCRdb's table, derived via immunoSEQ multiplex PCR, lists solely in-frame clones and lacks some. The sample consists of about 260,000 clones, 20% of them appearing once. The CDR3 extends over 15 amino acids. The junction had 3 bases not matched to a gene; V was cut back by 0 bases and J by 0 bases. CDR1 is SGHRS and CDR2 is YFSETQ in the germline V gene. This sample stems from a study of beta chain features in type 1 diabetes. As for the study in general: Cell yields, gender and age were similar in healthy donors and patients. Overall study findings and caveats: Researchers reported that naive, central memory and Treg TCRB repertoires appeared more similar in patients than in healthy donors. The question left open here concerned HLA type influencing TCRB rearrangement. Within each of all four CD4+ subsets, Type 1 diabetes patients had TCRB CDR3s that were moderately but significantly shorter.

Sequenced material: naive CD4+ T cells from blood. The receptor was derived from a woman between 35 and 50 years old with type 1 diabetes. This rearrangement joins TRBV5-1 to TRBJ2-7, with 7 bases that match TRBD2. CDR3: CASSLVGGSSYEQYF. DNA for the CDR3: TGCGCCAGCAGCTTGGTGGGAGGGAGCTCCTACGAGCAGTACTTC.